The 21 T cell receptor beta chains below come from one sample, sequenced in a study of T-cell reconstitution after alpha-beta-depleted transplantation in children. As it was prepared, the TCRbeta library received unique molecular identifiers. TCRdb passed the PCR reads through MiXCR, listing each CDR3 protein once. Of around 700,000 distinct CDR3 sequences listed, 10% to 15% are singletons. This specimen consisted of PBMCs, obtained before TCRalphabeta/CD19-depleted stem cell transplant. The receptor set was obtained from a girl aged 2 to 10 with congenital amegakaryocytic thrombocytopenia, due to receive a stem cell transplant.

This clonotype was detected many times. Relative to the germline gene, one junction end is altered; a read error may explain this. This chain links TRBV5-1 with TRBJ2-2; D remains ambiguous. The V gene's germline CDR1 is SGHRS and CDR2 YFSETQ. CDR3 size: 12 residues. As DNA, the CDR3 is TGTGCCAGCAGCTTAGGCTCCGGGGAGCTGTTTTTT. This translates into CASSLGSGELFF.

The V gene is TRBV11-3, the J gene TRBJ2-2, with 7 bases that match TRBD2. The junction had 7 bases not matched to a gene; V was cut back by 5 bases and J by 1 base. From germline, CDR1 is SGHNT and CDR2 YENEEA. This CDR3 is built from 16 residues. CDR3 region: CASSNPGLLNTGELFF. The CDR3 bases are TGTGCCAGCAGCAACCCGGGACTATTGAACACCGGGGAGCTGTTTTTT.

This clonotype appeared a few times. The chain carries TRBV12-3 or TRBV12-4 and TRBJ1-5; 8 positions match TRBD1. There are 16 residues in the CDR3. V lost 5 bases and J lost 2; bases outside the gene matches: 8. CDR3: CASSPGQGFGNQPQHF. For the CDR3, the DNA is TGTGCCAGCAGTCCCGGACAGGGATTCGGCAATCAGCCCCAGCATTTT.

There are many counts of this clonotype. V gene TRBV6-5 combines with J gene TRBJ1-2, with a tentative D call TRBD1 (5 bases). The CDR3 is 12 residues long. Looked up from germline, CDR1 is MNHEY and CDR2 is SVGAGI. V was shortened by 6 bases and J by 7 bases, with 12 bases between the two germline ends. The CDR3 DNA follows: TGTGCCAGCAGACGCGGACACTTTGGCTACACCTTC. Translating it yields CASRRGHFGYTF.

This clonotype was seen many times. This chain joins TRBV7-9 and TRBJ2-5, with D possibly TRBD2 on 5 matching bases. The CDR3 totals 16 residues. Germline-derived CDR1 and CDR2 are SEHNR and FQNEAQ (reference sequence). The germline V and J ends were trimmed by 4 bases and 5 bases, with 20 bases remaining between them. The CDR3 nucleotides are TGTGCCAGCAGCTCCCCGTGGGGAGTTGGGCTTGAGACCCAGTACTTC. Its translation is CASSSPWGVGLETQYF.

This clonotype was detected many times. The rearrangement links TRBV29-1 to TRBJ2-1; 9 nucleotides align to TRBD2. V was pared by 1 base and J by 3 bases, with 13 bases of the junction left unmatched. The CDR3 is 18 residues long. CDR1 and CDR2 from the germline V gene are SQVTM and ANQGSEA. The CDR3 region is CSVEGLAGPKRLYNEQFF. The CDR3 DNA follows: TGCAGCGTTGAAGGGCTAGCGGGACCCAAAAGACTCTACAATGAGCAGTTCTTC.

This chain joins TRBV12-3 or TRBV12-4 and TRBJ1-5, with a weak D call TRBD1 (5 bases). Trimming stripped 0 bases from V and 6 bases from J, with 6 bases between. This CDR3 spans 13 amino acids. This CDR3 is CASSLADSQPQHF. CDR3 coding DNA: TGTGCCAGCAGTTTAGCCGACAGTCAGCCCCAGCATTTT.

This clonotype has a count of ten or more. The J gene is TRBJ2-7, the V gene TRBV20-1, with TRBD1 identical over 11 bases. This CDR3 spans 16 amino acids. The V segment lost 4 bases and the J segment 0 bases; nucleotides outside the gene matches: 8. Germline CDR1 and CDR2: DFQATT and SNEGSKA (reference sequence). CDR3 in amino acids: CSATGQGDWISYEQYF. For the CDR3, the DNA is TGCAGTGCTACGGGACAGGGGGATTGGATCTCCTACGAGCAGTACTTC.

This rearrangement joins TRBV4-1 to TRBJ2-1; no definite D call. The CDR3 spans 18 residues. Germline V CDR1 and CDR2: MGHRA, YSYEKL. V was cut by 4 bases and J by 4 bases, with 23 bases left in between. The CDR3 DNA follows: TGCGCCAGCAGCCTGACCCCCGCCAAGAGTTCACCGTACAATGAGCAGTTCTTC. This encodes CASSLTPAKSSPYNEQFF.

At least ten counts were recorded for this clonotype. The rearrangement links TRBV5-1 to TRBJ2-5; D might be TRBD2 (7 bases). Per germline, CDR1 SGHRS and CDR2 YFSETQ. Trimming shortened V by 7 bases and J by 3 bases, and 16 bases separated the two germline ends. CDR3 size: 14 residues. This CDR3 reads CASFRAGAEETQYF. The CDR3 DNA sequence: TGCGCCAGCTTTCGTGCGGGGGCTGAAGAGACCCAGTACTTC.

This clonotype was counted only a few times. CDR3 protein: CATSRDRSSETQYF. The CDR3 bases are TGTGCCACCAGCAGAGATCGGTCCTCGGAGACCCAGTACTTC. The chain recombines TRBV15 with TRBJ2-5, with D uncertain. The ends were cut back, 0 bases at V and 5 bases at J, with 10 bases in the middle. The CDR3 has 14 residues. Germline values: CDR1 LNHNV, CDR2 YYDKDF (reference sequence). The full variable domain, its missing parts supplied by reference TRBV15 and TRBJ2-5, is DAMVIQNPRYQVTQFGKPVTLSCSQTLNHNVMYWYQQKSSQAPKLLFHYYDKDFNNEADTPDNFQSRRPNTSFCFLDIRSPGLGDTAMYLCATSRDRSSETQYFGPGTRLLVL.

This clonotype has at least ten counts. This chain joins TRBV5-1 and TRBJ2-3, with D possibly being TRBD2 (6 bases). V was cut by 1 base and J by 4 bases, with 13 bases left in between. Germline loops: CDR1 SGHRS, CDR2 YFSETQ. The CDR3 contains 15 residues. The CDR3 region is CASSLSHRGADTQYF. CDR3 DNA sequence: TGCGCCAGCAGCTTGTCCCATCGCGGGGCAGATACGCAGTATTTT.

There are a few counts of this clonotype. The chain couples TRBV7-9 to TRBJ2-3, with a tentative D call TRBD2 (6 bases). Germline CDR1 reads SEHNR; CDR2 reads FQNEAQ (reference sequence). CDR3 length: 16 amino acids. Trimming stripped 1 base from V and 4 bases from J, with 15 bases between. The CDR3 DNA is TGTGCCAGCAGCTTAGGGACGGGAGATGTGGCAGATACGCAGTATTTT. This sequence encodes CASSLGTGDVADTQYF.

The rearrangement links TRBV6-1 to TRBJ2-7, with 7 positions matching TRBD1. This CDR3 comprises 13 residues. Germline CDR1 and CDR2: MNHNS and SASEGT. Losses at the gene ends were 5 bases for V and 9 bases for J; bases not matched to a gene: 10. CDR3 nucleotides: TGTGCCAGCAGTAGGAGGACAGGCTATGGGCAGTACTTC. Translated, it gives CASSRRTGYGQYF.

The CDR3, as DNA: TGCAGTGCTATCCCGGCGGGACAGGGAGACTACGAGCAGTACTTC. Translation: CSAIPAGQGDYEQYF. The rearrangement uses TRBV20-1 and TRBJ2-7; TRBD1 matches 9 bases. Germline trimming cut 4 bases from V and 3 bases from J; bases unmatched to any gene: 10. Germline values: CDR1 DFQATT, CDR2 SNEGSKA (reference sequence). CDR3 length equals 15 residues.

The rearrangement joins TRBV11-2 to TRBJ2-3; a weak D match, TRBD2 (5 bases). The CDR3 is made up of 14 amino acids. Germline assignment: CDR1 SGHAT and CDR2 FQNNGV. Deletions cut 5 bases from V and 0 bases from J, with 9 bases between. As DNA, the CDR3 is TGTGCCAGCAGCGAACCGGGAAGCACAGATACGCAGTATTTT. Amino acids: CASSEPGSTDTQYF.

Many counts were recorded for this clonotype. The CDR3 protein is CASSLTSVETQYF. The DNA of the CDR3 is TGCGCCAGCAGCTTGACTAGCGTGGAGACCCAGTACTTC. The rearrangement links TRBV5-1 to TRBJ2-5; the match to TRBD2 covers 7 bases. V dropped 1 base and J dropped 5; count of bases not matched to a gene: 2. Germline V gene sequence: CDR1 SGHRS, CDR2 YFSETQ. This CDR3 spans 13 amino acids.

J is TRBJ2-3 and V is TRBV20-1; TRBD1 agrees at 7 bases. Germline trimming cut 5 bases from V and 2 bases from J; bases unmatched to any gene: 22. In germline, CDR1 is DFQATT, CDR2 SNEGSKA (reference sequence). The CDR3 totals 19 residues. The CDR3 DNA reads TGCAGTGCTGGAATACCCCCAATCCTGACAGGGACCACCACAGATACGCAGTATTTT. It specifies CSAGIPPILTGTTTDTQYF.

The sample holds many counts of this clonotype. The chain employs TRBV5-1 and TRBJ1-4; D not certain. The CDR3 has 14 residues. The germline V gene encodes CDR1 SGHRS and CDR2 YFSETQ. Trimming took off 0 bases at V and 6 bases at J, with 9 bases between the two ends. This CDR3 is CASSLAVPDEKLFF. DNA for the CDR3: TGCGCCAGCAGCTTGGCCGTACCGGATGAAAAACTGTTTTTT.

On this clonotype: This sequence may be a read error, since a much larger clone differs from it by one base. The chain uses TRBV20-1 and TRBJ2-7; TRBD2 matches at 9 bases. The CDR3 runs to 15 residues. Germline V gene lookup returns CDR1 DFQATT and CDR2 SNEGSKA (reference sequence). The CDR3: CSASPQREDSYEQHF. CDR3 in DNA: TGCAGTGCTAGTCCTCAGCGGGAGGACTCCTACGAGCAGCACTTC.

This clonotype was counted many times. J is TRBJ2-7 and V is TRBV10-2; D is undetermined. CDR3 length: 13 residues. The V and J ends lost 3 bases and 3 bases respectively, with 9 bases between them. CDR1 WSHSY and CDR2 SAAADI come from the germline V gene. The CDR3 protein is CASSDRTVYEQYF. The CDR3 DNA sequence: TGCGCCAGCAGTGACAGGACCGTCTACGAGCAGTACTTC.